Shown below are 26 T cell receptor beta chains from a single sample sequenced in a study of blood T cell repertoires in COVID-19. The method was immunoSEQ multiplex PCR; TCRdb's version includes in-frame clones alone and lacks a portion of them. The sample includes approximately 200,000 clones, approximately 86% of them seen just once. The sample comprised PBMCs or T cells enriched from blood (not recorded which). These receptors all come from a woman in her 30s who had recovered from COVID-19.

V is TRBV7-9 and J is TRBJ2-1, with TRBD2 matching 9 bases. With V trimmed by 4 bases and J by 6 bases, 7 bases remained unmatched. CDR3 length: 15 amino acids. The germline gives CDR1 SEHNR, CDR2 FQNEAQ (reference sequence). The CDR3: CASSSPGTSFNEQFF. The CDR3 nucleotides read TGTGCCAGCAGCTCCCCCGGGACTAGCTTCAATGAGCAGTTCTTC.

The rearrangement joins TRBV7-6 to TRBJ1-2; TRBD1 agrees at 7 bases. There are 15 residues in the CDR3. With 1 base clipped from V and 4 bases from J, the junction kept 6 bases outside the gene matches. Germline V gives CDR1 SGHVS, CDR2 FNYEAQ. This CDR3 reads CASSLDRGNSYGYTF. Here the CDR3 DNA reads TGTGCCAGCAGCTTAGACAGGGGTAATAGCTATGGCTACACCTTC.

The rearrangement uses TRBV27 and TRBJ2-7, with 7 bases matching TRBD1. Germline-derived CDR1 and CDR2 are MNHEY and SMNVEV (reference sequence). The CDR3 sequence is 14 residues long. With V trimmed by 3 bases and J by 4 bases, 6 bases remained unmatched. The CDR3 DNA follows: TGTGCCAGCAGTTTGGGCAGGGGGATTTACGAGCAGTACTTC. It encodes CASSLGRGIYEQYF.

CDR3 coding DNA: TGTGCCAGCAGCTTAGTAGCCTGGAGGGACACTGAAGCTTTCTTT. It codes for CASSLVAWRDTEAFF. The chain links TRBV7-2 to TRBJ1-1; D is undetermined. V lost 1 base, J lost 3 bases, and 12 bases lay in between. The CDR3 is made up of 15 amino acids. The germline CDR1 and CDR2 sequences are SGHTA and FQGNSA.

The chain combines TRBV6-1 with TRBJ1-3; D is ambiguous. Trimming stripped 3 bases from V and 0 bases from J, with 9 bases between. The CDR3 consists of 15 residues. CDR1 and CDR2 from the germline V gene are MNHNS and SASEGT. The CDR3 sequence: CASSDSPSSGNTIYF. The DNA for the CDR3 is TGTGCCAGCAGTGATAGTCCAAGCTCTGGAAACACCATATATTTT.

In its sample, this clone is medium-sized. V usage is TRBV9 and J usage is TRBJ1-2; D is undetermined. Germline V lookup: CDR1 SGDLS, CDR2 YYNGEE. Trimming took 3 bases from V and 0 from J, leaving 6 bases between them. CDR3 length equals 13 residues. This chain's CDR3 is CASSAGTNYGYTF. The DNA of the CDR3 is TGTGCCAGCAGCGCAGGTACTAACTATGGCTACACCTTC.

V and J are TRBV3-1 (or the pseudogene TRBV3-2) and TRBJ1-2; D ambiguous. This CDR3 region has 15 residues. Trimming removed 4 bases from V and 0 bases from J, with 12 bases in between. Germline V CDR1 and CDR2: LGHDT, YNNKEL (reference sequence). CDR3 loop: CASSPAAFANYGYTF. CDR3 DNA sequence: TGTGCCAGCAGCCCTGCGGCATTTGCTAACTATGGCTACACCTTC.

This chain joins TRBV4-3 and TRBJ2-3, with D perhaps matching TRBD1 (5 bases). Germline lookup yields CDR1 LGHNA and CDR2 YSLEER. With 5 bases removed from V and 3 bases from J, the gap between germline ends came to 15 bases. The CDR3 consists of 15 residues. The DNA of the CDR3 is TGCGCCAGCAGCGGTACAGGCCAGGCAACAGATACGCAGTATTTT. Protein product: CASSGTGQATDTQYF.

The CDR3 loop is CSAVDRIMNTEAFF. Here the CDR3 DNA reads TGCAGCGCCGTGGACAGGATAATGAACACTGAAGCTTTCTTT. The V gene is TRBV29-1, the J gene TRBJ1-1; TRBD1 matches 7 bases. The CDR3 covers 14 residues. V lost 7 bases to trimming and J lost 0 bases; unmatched junction nucleotides: 8. Germline CDR1 SQVTM, CDR2 ANQGSEA.

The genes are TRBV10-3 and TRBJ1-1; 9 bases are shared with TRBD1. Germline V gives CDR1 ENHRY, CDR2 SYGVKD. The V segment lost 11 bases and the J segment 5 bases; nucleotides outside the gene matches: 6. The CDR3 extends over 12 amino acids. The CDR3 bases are TGTGCCGTACAGGGGGCGCTTACTGAAGCTTTCTTT. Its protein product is CAVQGALTEAFF.

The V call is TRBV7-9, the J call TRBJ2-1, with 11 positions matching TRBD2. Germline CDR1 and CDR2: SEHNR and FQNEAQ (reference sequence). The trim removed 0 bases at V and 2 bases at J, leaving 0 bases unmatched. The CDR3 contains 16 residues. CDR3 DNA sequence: TGTGCCAGCAGCTTAGCGACTAGCGGGGCCTACAATGAGCAGTTCTTC. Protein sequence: CASSLATSGAYNEQFF.

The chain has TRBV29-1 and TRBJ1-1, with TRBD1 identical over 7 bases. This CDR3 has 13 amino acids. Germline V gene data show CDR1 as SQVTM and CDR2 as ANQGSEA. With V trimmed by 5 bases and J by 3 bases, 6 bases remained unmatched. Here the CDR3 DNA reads TGCAGCGTTTGGGGCAGGGGGGACACTGAAGCTTTCTTT. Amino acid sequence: CSVWGRGDTEAFF.

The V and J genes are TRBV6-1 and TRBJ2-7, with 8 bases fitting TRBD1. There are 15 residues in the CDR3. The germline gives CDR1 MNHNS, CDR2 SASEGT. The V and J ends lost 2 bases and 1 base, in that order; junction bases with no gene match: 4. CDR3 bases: TGTGCCAGCAGTGAATGGGGGACAGGTTCCTACGAGCAGTACTTC. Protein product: CASSEWGTGSYEQYF.

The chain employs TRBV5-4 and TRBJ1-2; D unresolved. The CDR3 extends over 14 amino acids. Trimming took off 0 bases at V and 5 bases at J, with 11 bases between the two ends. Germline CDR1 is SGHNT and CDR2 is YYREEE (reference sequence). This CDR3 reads CASSLDAQEYGYTF. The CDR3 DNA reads TGTGCCAGCAGCTTGGATGCCCAGGAATATGGCTACACCTTC.

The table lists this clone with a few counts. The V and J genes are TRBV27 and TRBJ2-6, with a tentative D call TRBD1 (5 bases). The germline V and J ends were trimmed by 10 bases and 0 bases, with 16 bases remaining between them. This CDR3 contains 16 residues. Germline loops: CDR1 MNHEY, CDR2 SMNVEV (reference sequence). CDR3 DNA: TGTGCCACCGTGGACACCGTCACCTCTGGGGCCAACGTCCTGACTTTC. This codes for CATVDTVTSGANVLTF.

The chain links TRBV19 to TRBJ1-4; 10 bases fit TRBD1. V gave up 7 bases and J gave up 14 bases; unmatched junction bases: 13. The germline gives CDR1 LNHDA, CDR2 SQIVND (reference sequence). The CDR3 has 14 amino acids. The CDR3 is CASNRVSGQGDLFF. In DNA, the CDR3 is TGTGCCAGTAACCGGGTCTCCGGACAGGGGGACCTGTTTTTT. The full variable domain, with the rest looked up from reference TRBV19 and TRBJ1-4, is DGGITQSPKYLFRKEGQNVTLSCEQNLNHDAMYWYRQDPGQGLRLIYYSQIVNDFQKGDIAEGYSVSREKKESFPLTVTSAQKNPTAFYLCASNRVSGQGDLFFGSGTQLSVL.

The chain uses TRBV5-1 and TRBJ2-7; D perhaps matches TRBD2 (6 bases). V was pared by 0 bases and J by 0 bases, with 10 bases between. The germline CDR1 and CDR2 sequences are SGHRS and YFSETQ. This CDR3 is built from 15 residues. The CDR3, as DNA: TGCGCCAGCAGCTTGGCGGGGGTCGGCTCCTACGAGCAGTACTTC. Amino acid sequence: CASSLAGVGSYEQYF.

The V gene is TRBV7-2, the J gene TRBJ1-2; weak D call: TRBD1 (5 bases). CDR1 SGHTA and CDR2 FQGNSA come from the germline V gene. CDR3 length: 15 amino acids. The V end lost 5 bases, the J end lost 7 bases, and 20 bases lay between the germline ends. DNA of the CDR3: TGTGCCAGCAGCCCCACCGCGGAATCTAGGGGTGGCTACACCTTC. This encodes CASSPTAESRGGYTF.

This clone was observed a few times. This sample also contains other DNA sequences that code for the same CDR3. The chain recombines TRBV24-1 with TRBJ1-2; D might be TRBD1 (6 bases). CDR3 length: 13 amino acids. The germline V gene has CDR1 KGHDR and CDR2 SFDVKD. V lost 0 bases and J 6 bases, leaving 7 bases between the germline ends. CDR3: CATSDLPGDGYTF. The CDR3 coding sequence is TGTGCCACCAGTGATTTGCCAGGGGATGGCTACACCTTC.

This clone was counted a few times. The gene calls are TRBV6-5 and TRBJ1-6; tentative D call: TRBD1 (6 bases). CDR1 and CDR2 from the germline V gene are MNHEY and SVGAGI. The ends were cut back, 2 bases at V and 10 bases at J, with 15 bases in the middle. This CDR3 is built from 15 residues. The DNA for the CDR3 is TGTGCCAGCAGTTACACTCATACTCAGGGGTCACCCCTCCACTTT. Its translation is CASSYTHTQGSPLHF.

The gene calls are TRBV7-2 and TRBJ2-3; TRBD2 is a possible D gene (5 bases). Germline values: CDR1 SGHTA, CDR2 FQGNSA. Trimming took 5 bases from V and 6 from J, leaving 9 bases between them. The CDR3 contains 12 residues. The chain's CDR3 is CASSLTRDTQYF. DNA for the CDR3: TGTGCCAGCAGCCTTACTAGGGATACGCAGTATTTT.

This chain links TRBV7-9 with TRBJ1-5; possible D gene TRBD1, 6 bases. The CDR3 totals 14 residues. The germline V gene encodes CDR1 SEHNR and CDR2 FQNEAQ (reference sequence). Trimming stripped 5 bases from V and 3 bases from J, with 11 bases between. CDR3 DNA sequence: TGTGCCAGCAGCCCCAGGGGTGACAATCAGCCCCAGCATTTT. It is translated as CASSPRGDNQPQHF.

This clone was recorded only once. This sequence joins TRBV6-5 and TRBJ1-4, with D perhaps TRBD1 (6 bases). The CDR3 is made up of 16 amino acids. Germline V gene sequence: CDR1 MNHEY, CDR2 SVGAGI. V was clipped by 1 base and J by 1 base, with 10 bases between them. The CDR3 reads CASSYYRTVTNEKLFF. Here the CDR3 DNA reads TGTGCCAGCAGTTACTACCGGACAGTAACTAATGAAAAACTGTTTTTT.

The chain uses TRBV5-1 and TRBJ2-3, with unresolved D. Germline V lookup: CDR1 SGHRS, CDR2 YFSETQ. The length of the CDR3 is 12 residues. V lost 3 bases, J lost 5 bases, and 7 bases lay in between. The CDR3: CASSYNEDTQYF. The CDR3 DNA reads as TGCGCCAGCAGCTACAATGAAGATACGCAGTATTTT. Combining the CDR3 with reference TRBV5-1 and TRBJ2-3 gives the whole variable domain KAGVTQTPRYLIKTRGQQVTLSCSPISGHRSVSWYQQTPGQGLQFLFEYFSETQRNKGNFPGRFSGRQFSNSRSEMNVSTLELGDSALYLCASSYNEDTQYFGPGTRLTVL.

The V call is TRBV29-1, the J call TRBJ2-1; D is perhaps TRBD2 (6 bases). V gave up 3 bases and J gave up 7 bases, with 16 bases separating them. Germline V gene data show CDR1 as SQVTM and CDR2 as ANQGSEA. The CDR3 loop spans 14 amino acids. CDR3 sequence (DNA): TGCAGCGTTGATTGGCAGGGCGCGGGGAATGAGCAGTTCTTC. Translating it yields CSVDWQGAGNEQFF.

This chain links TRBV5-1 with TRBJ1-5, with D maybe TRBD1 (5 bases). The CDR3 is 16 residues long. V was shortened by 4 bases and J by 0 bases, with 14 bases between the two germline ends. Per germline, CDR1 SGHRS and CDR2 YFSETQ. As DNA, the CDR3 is TGCGCCAGCAGCCCAGAAGGTAGGGGTAGCAATCAGCCCCAGCATTTT. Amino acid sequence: CASSPEGRGSNQPQHF.